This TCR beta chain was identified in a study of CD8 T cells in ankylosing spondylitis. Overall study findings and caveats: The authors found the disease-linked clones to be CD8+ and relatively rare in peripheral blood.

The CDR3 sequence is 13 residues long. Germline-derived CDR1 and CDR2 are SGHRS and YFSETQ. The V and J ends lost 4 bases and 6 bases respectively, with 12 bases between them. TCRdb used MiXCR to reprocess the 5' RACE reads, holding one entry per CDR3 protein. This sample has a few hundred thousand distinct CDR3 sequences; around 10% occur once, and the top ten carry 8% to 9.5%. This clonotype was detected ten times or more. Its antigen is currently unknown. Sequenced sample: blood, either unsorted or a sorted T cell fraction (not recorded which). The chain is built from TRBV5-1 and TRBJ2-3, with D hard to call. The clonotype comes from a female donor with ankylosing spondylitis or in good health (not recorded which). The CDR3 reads CASSLPPRDTQYF. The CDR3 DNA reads TGCGCCAGCAGCCTACCCCCGCGTGATACGCAGTATTTT. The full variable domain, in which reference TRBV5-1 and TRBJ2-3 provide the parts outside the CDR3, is KAGVTQTPRYLIKTRGQQVTLSCSPISGHRSVSWYQQTPGQGLQFLFEYFSETQRNKGNFPGRFSGRQFSNSRSEMNVSTLELGDSALYLCASSLPPRDTQYFGPGTRLTVL.